The clone carrying this T cell receptor beta chain was recorded once. As yet, its antigen is unknown. This entry comes from a study of T cells in Graves' hyperthyroidism and ophthalmopathy. Study-level findings and limits: Ophthalmopathy, as predicted by the model, came a median 6.5 months after the prediction. Stable hyperthyroidism and ophthalmopathy were separated using 13 V-J signatures. Most thyroid clonotypes with frequency above 0.001 were detected in blood.

Researchers amplified the TCR beta CDR3 regions from RNA transcripts. Using the HTBI primer set, a first-round RT-PCR was run on the TCR CDR3. In TCRdb, the multiplex PCR reads were re-called with MiXCR into one record per CDR3 protein. The table shows 500,000 to 650,000 distinct CDR3 sequences, with approximately 48% occurring only once. Patients were excluded because of uncontrolled infection, other autoimmune disease, pregnancy or lactation. V lost 6 bases to trimming and J lost 2 bases; unmatched junction nucleotides: 12. This CDR3 is built from 16 residues. Germline V gene data show CDR1 as LNHDA and CDR2 as SQIVND (reference sequence).

Sample: peripheral blood or thyroid tissue (not recorded which). The TCR comes from an adult woman with Graves' disease, either hyperthyroidism or ophthalmopathy (not recorded which). This sequence joins TRBV19 and TRBJ1-1, with 7 nucleotides matching TRBD1. The CDR3 reads CASSRLTGWENTEAFF. For the CDR3, the DNA is TGTGCCAGTAGCCGGCTGACAGGGTGGGAAAACACTGAAGCTTTCTTT.